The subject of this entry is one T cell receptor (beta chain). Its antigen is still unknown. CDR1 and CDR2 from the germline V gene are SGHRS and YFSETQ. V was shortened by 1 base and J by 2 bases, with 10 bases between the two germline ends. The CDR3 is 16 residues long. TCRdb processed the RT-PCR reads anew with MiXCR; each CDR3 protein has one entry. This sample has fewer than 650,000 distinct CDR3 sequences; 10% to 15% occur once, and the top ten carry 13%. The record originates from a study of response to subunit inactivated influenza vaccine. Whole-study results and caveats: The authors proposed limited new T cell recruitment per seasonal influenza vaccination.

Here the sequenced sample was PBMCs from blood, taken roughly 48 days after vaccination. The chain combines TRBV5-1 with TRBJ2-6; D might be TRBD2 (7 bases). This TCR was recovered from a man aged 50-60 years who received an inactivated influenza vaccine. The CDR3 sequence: CASSLSGGTGANVLTF. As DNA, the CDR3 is TGCGCCAGCAGCTTGTCGGGGGGCACTGGGGCCAACGTCCTGACTTTC.